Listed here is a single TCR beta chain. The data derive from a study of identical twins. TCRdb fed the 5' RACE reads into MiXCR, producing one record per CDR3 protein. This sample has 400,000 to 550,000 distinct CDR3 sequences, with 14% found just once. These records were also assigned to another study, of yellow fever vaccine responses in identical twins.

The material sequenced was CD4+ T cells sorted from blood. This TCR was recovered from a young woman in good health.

The CDR3 nucleotides read TGCGCCAGCAGCCAACCCGGGACTAGCGGGTTTTACGAGCAGTACTTC. This codes for CASSQPGTSGFYEQYF. The chain carries TRBV5-1 and TRBJ2-7; 12 nucleotides match TRBD2. Germline CDR1 SGHRS, CDR2 YFSETQ. The V and J ends lost 4 bases and 4 bases, in that order; junction bases with no gene match: 9. The CDR3 runs 16 residues.